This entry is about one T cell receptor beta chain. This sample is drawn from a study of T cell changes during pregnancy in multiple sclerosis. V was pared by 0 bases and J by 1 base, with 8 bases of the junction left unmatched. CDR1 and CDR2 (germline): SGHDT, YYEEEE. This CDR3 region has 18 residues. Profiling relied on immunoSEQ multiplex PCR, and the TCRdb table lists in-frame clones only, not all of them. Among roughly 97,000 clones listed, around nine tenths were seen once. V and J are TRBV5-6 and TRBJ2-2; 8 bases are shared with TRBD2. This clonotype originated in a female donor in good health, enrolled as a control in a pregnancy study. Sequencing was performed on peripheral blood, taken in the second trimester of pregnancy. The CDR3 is CASSLAAIAGRNTGELFF. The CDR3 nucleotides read TGTGCCAGCAGCTTGGCCGCGATAGCGGGGAGGAACACCGGGGAGCTGTTTTTT.